A single sample is the source of the 14 T cell receptor beta chains below, sequenced in a study of T-cell memory formation after mild COVID-19. TCRdb processed the 5' RACE reads anew with MiXCR; each CDR3 protein has one entry. The sample shows around 390,000 distinct CDR3 sequences, roughly 15% of them seen only once. Sample: PBMCs or a T cell subset sorted from them (not recorded which). Receptor source: a man in his late teens or twenties who had mild COVID-19 (a few samples of this study predate the infection). Cell type and time point are not known.

This clonotype was recorded a few times. V and J are TRBV5-6 and TRBJ2-5, with D unclear. Trimming shortened V by 0 bases and J by 5 bases, and 8 bases separated the two germline ends. CDR3 length: 13 residues. Germline CDR1 and CDR2: SGHDT and YYEEEE. The chain's CDR3 is CASSLEDGETQYF. The CDR3 nucleotides read TGTGCCAGCAGCTTGGAGGATGGGGAGACCCAGTACTTC.

This sequence joins TRBV5-1 and TRBJ1-1; 7 bases align to TRBD1. This CDR3 contains 14 residues. Trimming cost V 0 bases and J 4 bases; bases outside gene matches: 3. In germline, CDR1 is SGHRS, CDR2 YFSETQ. As DNA, the CDR3 is TGCGCCAGCAGCTTGGAAGGGGGCCTCACTGAAGCTTTCTTT. The encoded protein is CASSLEGGLTEAFF.

DNA for the CDR3: TGTGCCAGCAGTCCACGACAGGGGGCCACTGAAGCTTTCTTT. Translating it yields CASSPRQGATEAFF. The genes are TRBV27 and TRBJ1-1; 10 bases are a match to TRBD1. Germline CDR1 reads MNHEY; CDR2 reads SMNVEV (reference sequence). Trimming at V came to 5 bases and at J to 4 bases, leaving 4 bases not matched to a gene. The CDR3 is 14 amino acids.

This clonotype was picked up a small number of times. J is TRBJ2-3 and V is TRBV3-1; a weak D match, TRBD2 (6 bases). Germline CDR1 reads LGHDT; CDR2 reads YNNKEL (reference sequence). This CDR3 is built from 16 residues. V gave up 5 bases and J gave up 6 bases, with 21 bases separating them. CDR3 in amino acids: CASSYTHGGAGDTQYF. The CDR3 DNA reads TGTGCCAGCAGCTACACCCACGGCGGGGCGGGTGATACGCAGTATTTT.

The J gene is TRBJ2-1, the V gene TRBV5-1; TRBD2 might be the D (5 bases). Germline-derived CDR1 and CDR2 are SGHRS and YFSETQ. Trimming removed 0 bases at V and 2 bases at J, with 9 bases between. This CDR3 region has 15 residues. CDR3 nucleotide sequence: TGCGCCAGCAGCTTGGGAGGGCCCACCTACAATGAGCAGTTCTTC. Residues: CASSLGGPTYNEQFF.

This clonotype turned up a few times. The genes are TRBV6-2 or TRBV6-3 and TRBJ2-7; D is perhaps TRBD2 (5 bases). V was shortened by 6 bases and J by 7 bases, with 19 bases between the two germline ends. The germline CDR1 and CDR2 sequences are MNHEY and SVGEGT. This CDR3 contains 14 residues. For the CDR3, the DNA is TGTGCCAGCAGCCCGTCGGGATCGCCGGGGGAGCAGTACGTC. Its protein is CASSPSGSPGEQYV.

This clonotype was seen a handful of times. The V gene is TRBV7-8, the J gene TRBJ2-3; unclear D gene. The CDR3 spans 15 residues. The germline V gene has CDR1 SGHVS and CDR2 FQNEAQ. Trimming left V 2 bases short and J 0 bases short, with 9 bases between. The CDR3 is CASSLLLGSTDTQYF. As DNA, the CDR3 is TGTGCCAGCAGCTTATTGCTGGGTAGCACAGATACGCAGTATTTT.

This clonotype was detected a few times. The chain links TRBV20-1 to TRBJ2-4; 16 bases are a match to TRBD2. V shed 6 bases, J shed 8 bases, and the junction held 7 bases outside the gene matches. Germline-derived CDR1 and CDR2 are DFQATT and SNEGSKA (reference sequence). There are 15 residues in the CDR3. The CDR3 DNA reads TGCAGTGCCGGGACTAGCGGGGGGGCACGGGACATTCAGTACTTC. Translating gives CSAGTSGGARDIQYF.

This chain joins TRBV4-1 and TRBJ1-6; 10 positions agree with TRBD1. Trimming at V came to 2 bases and at J to 10 bases, leaving 5 bases not matched to a gene. The CDR3 is made up of 15 amino acids. Germline CDR1 is MGHRA and CDR2 is YSYEKL. In DNA form, the CDR3 reads TGCGCCAGCAGCCAACTGGGACAGGGGACGTCACCCCTCCACTTT. It yields the protein CASSQLGQGTSPLHF.

The V and J genes are TRBV29-1 and TRBJ2-1; D may correspond to TRBD1 or TRBD2 (5 bases each). CDR3 length equals 13 residues. The ends were cut back, 0 bases at V and 7 bases at J, with 10 bases in the middle. CDR1 is SQVTM and CDR2 is ANQGSEA in the germline V gene. CDR3: CSVEDGGRNEQFF. In DNA, the CDR3 is TGCAGCGTTGAAGATGGGGGACGTAATGAGCAGTTCTTC.

This clonotype was seen at least ten times. The chain combines TRBV7-8 with TRBJ1-3, with no clear D. Trimming took 4 bases from V and 0 from J, leaving 16 bases between them. Germline CDR1 SGHVS, CDR2 FQNEAQ. CDR3 length: 17 residues. Here the CDR3 reads CASSWTLTATSGNTIYF. As DNA, the CDR3 is TGTGCCAGCAGCTGGACTCTTACCGCGACCTCTGGAAACACCATATATTTT.

The sample holds a few counts of this clonotype. The V call is TRBV12-3 or TRBV12-4, the J call TRBJ1-1; D gene uncertain. V was pared by 7 bases and J by 3 bases, with 12 bases between. The length of the CDR3 is 13 residues. CDR3 protein: CASIETGHTEAFF. DNA of the CDR3: TGTGCCAGCATCGAAACGGGTCACACTGAAGCTTTCTTT.

This clonotype was seen only a few times. This chain uses TRBV2 with TRBJ2-7, with D tentatively TRBD1 or TRBD2 (6 bases each). Germline assignment: CDR1 SNHLY and CDR2 FYNNEI. V was cut by 1 base and J by 4 bases, with 14 bases left in between. This CDR3 has 15 amino acids. This CDR3 is CASSEGGAGVYEQYV. CDR3 sequence (DNA): TGTGCCAGCAGTGAAGGGGGGGCCGGAGTATACGAGCAGTACGTC.

The chain links TRBV4-2 to TRBJ1-5; the match to TRBD1 covers 11 bases. V was clipped by 3 bases and J by 6 bases; unmatched bases: 7. This CDR3 is 16 amino acids long. CDR1 and CDR2 (germline): LGHNA, YNFKEQ. The CDR3 nucleotides are TGTGCCAGCAGCCACGGCGGACAGGGGGCAGCTCAGCCCCAGCATTTT. Encoded protein: CASSHGGQGAAQPQHF.